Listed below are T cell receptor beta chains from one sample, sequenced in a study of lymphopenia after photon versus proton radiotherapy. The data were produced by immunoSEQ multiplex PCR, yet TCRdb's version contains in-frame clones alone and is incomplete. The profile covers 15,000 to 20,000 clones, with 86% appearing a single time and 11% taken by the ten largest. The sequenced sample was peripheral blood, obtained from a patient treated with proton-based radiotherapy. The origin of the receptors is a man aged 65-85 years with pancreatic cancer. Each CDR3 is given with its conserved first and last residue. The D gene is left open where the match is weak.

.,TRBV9,CASSVAADDGYTF
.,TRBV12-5,CASGSTGAKKYF
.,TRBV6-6,CASSYSRRRGDTQYF
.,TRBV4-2,CASSSHSGLNNEQFF
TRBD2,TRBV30,CASRTGTSGAYEQYF
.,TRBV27,CASSFLTSLSTDTQYF
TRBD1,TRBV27,CASSLRDRGGYTF
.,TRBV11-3,CASSLGPGETQYF
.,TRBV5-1,CASSSSVSGANVLTF
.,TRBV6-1,CASSLARNTGELFF
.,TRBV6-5,CASRAASSYNSPLHF
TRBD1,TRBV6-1,CASTRGQVNTGELFF
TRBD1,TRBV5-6,CASSWGQGRYEQYF
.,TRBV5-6,CASSYSGQSSSYEQYF
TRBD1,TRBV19,CASSRGTGNTEAFF
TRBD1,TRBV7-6,CASSSGTGRGGYTF
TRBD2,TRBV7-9,CASSLGRTSGETQYF
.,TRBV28,CASSPSTLVNSPLHF
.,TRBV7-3,CASSPSREPGGELFF
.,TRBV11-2,CASSRSGTVYGYTF
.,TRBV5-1,CASSVTVTIGELFF
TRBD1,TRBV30,CAWSAGVQGALNEQYF
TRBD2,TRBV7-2,CASSPRTSVGEQFF
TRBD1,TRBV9,CASSPRDSLNEAFF
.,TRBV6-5,CASSDQGGGKGYTF
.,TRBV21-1,CASSKPDRGSGANVLTF
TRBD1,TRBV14,CASSQDSMWDRVRYGYTF
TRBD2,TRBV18,CASSYVATSGSTAEQFF
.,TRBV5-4,CASSAGTVADTQYF
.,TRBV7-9,CASSLALYEQYF
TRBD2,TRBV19,CASTMGGRANQETQYF
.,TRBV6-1,CASILAPGSDTQYF
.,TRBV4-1,CASSPQAFETDTQYF
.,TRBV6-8,CASSYSGQVSNQPQHF
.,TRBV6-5,CASSQSIYNSPLHF
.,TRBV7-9,CASSHKIRGSYNEQFF
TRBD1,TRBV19,CASNPVPRGTNEKLFF
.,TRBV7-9,CASSLGVGGSPLHF
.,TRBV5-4,CASSVRREIGYTF
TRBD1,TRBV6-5,CASSPGQGVSPLHF
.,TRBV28,CASSRQSDSRRKLFF